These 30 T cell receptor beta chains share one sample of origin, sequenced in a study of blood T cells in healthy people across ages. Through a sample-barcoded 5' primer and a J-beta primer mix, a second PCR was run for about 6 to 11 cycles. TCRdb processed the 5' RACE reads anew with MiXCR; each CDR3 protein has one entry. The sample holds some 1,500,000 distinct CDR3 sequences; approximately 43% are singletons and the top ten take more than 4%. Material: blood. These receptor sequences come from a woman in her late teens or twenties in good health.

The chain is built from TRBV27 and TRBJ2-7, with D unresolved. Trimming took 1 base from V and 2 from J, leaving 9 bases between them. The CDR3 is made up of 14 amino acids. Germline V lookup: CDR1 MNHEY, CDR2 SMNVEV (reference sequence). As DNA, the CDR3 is TGTGCCAGCAGTTTATTAGGCGAGACCTACGAGCAGTACTTC. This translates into CASSLLGETYEQYF.

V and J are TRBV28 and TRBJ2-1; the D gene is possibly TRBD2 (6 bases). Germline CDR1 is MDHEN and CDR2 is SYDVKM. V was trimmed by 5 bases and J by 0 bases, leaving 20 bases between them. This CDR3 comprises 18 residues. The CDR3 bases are TGTGCCAGCAGTACTTGGACGGCGGGAAAGAGCTCCTACAATGAGCAGTTCTTC. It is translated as CASSTWTAGKSSYNEQFF.

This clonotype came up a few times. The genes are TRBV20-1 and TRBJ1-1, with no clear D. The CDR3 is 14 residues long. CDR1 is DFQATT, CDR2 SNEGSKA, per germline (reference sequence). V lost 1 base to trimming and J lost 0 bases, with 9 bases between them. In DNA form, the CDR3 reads TGCAGTGCTAGAGGCCCCAACCTGAACACTGAAGCTTTCTTT. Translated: CSARGPNLNTEAFF.

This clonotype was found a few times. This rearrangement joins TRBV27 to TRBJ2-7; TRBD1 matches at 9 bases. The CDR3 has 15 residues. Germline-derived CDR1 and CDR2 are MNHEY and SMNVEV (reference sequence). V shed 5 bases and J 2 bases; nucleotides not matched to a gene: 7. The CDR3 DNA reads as TGTGCCAGCAGTCTCGGACAGGGGCCCCCCTACGAGCAGTACTTC. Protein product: CASSLGQGPPYEQYF.

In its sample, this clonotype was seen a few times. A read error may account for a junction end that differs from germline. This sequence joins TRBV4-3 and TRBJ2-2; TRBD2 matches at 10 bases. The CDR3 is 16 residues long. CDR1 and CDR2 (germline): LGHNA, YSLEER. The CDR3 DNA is TGTGCCAGCAGCCAAGTAGCGGGGGGAAACACCGGGGAGCTGTTTTTT. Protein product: CASSQVAGGNTGELFF.

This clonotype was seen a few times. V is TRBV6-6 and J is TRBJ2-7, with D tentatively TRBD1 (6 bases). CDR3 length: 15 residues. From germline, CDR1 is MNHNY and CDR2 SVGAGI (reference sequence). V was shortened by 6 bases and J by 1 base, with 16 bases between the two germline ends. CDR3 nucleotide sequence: TGTGCCAGCAGGAAATCAGGGGAGACGTCCTACGAGCAGTACTTC. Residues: CASRKSGETSYEQYF.

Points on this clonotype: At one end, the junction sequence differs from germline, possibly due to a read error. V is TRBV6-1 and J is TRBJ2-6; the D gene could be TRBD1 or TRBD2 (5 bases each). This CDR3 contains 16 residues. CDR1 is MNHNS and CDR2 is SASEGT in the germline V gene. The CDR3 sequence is CASARDVSSGANVLTF. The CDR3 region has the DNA TGTGCCAGCGCCCGGGACGTATCCTCTGGAGCCAACGTCCTGACTTTC.

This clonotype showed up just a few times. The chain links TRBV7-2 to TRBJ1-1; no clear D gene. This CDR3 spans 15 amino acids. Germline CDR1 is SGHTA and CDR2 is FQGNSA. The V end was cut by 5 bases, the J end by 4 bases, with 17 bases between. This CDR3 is CASSLKPMIGTEAFF. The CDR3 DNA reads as TGTGCCAGCAGCCTCAAACCTATGATCGGCACTGAAGCTTTCTTT.

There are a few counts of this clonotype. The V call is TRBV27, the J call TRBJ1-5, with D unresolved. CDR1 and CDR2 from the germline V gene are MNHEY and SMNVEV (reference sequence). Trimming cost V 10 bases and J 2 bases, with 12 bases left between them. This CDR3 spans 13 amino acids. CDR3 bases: TGTGCCACCCGACCTTTGGGCAATCAGCCCCAGCATTTT. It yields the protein CATRPLGNQPQHF.

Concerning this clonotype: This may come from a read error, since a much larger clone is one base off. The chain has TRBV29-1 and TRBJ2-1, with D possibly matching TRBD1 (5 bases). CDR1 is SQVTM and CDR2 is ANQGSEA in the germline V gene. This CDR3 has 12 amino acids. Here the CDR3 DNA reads TGCAGCGTCTCAGGGTTCGTCAATGAGCGGTTCTTC. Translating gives CSVSGFVNERFF.

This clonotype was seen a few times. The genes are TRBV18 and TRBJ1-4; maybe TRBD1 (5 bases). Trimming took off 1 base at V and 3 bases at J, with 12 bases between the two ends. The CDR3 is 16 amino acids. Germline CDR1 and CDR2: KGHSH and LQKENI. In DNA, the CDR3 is TGTGCCAGCTCACCACAGGGGCAGGGCCCTAATGAAAAACTGTTTTTT. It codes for CASSPQGQGPNEKLFF.

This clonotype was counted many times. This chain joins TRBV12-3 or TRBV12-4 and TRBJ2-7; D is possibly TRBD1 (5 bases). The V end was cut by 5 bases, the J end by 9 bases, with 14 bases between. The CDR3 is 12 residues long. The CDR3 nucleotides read TGTGCCAGCAGTGACAGTCCCTTCGGGCAGTACTTC. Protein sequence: CASSDSPFGQYF.

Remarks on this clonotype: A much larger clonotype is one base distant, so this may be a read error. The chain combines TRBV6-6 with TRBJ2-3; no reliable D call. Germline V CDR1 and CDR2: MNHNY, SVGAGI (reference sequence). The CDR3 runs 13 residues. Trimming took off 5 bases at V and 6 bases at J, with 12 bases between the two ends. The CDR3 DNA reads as TGTGCCAGCAGTGATGGGTGGGCGGATACGCAGTATTTT. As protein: CASSDGWADTQYF.

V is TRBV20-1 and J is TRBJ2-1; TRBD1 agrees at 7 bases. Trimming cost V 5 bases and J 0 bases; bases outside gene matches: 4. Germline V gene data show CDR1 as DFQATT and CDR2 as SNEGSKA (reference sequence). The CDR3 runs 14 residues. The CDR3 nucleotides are TGCAGTGCTCGAGGACAGGTCTCCTACAATGAGCAGTTCTTC. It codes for CSARGQVSYNEQFF.

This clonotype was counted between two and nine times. The CDR3 is CASSIGTSGAYNEQFF. In DNA, the CDR3 is TGTGCCAGCAGTATTGGGACTAGCGGGGCCTACAATGAGCAGTTCTTC. The chain uses TRBV27 and TRBJ2-1, with TRBD2 matching 13 bases. The V segment lost 5 bases and the J segment 2 bases; nucleotides outside the gene matches: 3. This CDR3 is built from 16 residues. The V gene's germline CDR1 is MNHEY and CDR2 SMNVEV (reference sequence).

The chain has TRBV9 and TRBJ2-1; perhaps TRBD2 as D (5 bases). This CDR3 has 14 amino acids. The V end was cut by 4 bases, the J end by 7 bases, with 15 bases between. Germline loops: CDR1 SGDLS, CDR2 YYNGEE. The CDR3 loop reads CASSPRGFRNEQFF. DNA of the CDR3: TGTGCCAGCAGCCCCCGCGGGTTCCGGAATGAGCAGTTCTTC.

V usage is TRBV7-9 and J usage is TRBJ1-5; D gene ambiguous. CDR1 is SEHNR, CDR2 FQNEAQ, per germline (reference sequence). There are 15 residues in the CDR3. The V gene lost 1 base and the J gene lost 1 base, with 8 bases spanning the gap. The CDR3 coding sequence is TGTGCCAGCAGCTTAGGGTCAATCAGCAATCAGCCCCAGCATTTT. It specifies CASSLGSISNQPQHF.

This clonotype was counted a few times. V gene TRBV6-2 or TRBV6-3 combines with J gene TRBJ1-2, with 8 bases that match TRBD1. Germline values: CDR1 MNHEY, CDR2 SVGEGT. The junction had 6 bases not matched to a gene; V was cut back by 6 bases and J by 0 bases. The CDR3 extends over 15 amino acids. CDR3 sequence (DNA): TGTGCCAGCAGACGGACAGGGAATCCTAACTATGGCTACACCTTC. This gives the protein CASRRTGNPNYGYTF.

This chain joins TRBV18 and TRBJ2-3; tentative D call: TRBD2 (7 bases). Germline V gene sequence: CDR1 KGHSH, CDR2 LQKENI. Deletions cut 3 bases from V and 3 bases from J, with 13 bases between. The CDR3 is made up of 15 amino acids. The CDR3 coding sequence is TGTGCCAGCTCACCGCGGGGGCCCAGAACAGATACGCAGTATTTT. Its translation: CASSPRGPRTDTQYF.

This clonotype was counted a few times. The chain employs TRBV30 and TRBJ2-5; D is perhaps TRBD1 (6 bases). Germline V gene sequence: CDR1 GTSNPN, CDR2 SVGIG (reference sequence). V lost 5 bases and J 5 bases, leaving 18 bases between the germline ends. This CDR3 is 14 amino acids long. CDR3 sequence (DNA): TGTGCCTGGTCGGGGACACTCGAATTTGAGACCCAGTACTTC. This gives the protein CAWSGTLEFETQYF.

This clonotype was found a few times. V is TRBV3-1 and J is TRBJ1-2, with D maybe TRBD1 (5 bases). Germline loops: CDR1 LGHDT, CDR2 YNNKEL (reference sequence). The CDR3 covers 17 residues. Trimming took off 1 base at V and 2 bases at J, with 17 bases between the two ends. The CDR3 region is CASSQVVPGNRNYGYTF. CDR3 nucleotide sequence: TGTGCCAGCAGCCAAGTAGTCCCAGGGAATCGAAACTATGGCTACACCTTC.

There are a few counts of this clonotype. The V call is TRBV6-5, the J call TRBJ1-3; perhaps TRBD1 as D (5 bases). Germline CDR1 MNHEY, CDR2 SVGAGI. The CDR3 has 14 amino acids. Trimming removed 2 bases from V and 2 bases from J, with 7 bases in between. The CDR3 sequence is CASSYGTAGNTIYF. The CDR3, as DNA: TGTGCCAGCAGTTACGGGACCGCTGGAAACACCATATATTTT.

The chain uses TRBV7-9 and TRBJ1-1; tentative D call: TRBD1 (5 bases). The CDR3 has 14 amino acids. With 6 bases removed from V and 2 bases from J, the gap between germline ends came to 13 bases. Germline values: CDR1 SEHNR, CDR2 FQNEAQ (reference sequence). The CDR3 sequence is CASSKRDPNTEAFF. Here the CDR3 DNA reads TGTGCCAGCAGTAAACGGGACCCTAACACTGAAGCTTTCTTT. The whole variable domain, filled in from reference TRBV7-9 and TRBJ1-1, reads DTGVSQNPRHKITKRGQNVTFRCDPISEHNRLYWYRQTLGQGPEFLTYFQNEAQLEKSRLLSDRFSAERPKGSFSTLEIQRTEQGDSAMYLCASSKRDPNTEAFFGQGTRLTVV.

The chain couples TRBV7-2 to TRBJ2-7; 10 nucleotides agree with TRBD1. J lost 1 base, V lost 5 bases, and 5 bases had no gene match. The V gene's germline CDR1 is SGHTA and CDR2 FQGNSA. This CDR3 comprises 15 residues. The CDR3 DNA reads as TGTGCCAGCAGCGCGGACAGGGGGGAGTCCTACGAGCAGTACTTC. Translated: CASSADRGESYEQYF.

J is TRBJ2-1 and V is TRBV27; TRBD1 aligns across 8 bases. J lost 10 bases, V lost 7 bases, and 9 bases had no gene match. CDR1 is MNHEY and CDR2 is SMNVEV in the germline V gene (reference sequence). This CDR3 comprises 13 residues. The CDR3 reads CASKKTGDGEQFF. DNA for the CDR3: TGTGCCAGCAAGAAGACAGGGGATGGAGAGCAGTTCTTC.

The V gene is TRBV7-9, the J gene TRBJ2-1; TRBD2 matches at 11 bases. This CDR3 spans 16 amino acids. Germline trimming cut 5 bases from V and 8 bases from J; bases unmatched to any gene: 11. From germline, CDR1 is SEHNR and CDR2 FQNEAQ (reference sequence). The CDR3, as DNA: TGTGCCAGCAGCCCGCCCGGGACTAGCGGCTTGGATGAGCAGTTCTTC. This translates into CASSPPGTSGLDEQFF.

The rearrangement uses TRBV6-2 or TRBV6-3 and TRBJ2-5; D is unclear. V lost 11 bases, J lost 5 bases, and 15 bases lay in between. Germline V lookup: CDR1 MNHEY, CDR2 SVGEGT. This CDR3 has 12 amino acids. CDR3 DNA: TGTGCCTCATCGCACCGCCGGGAGACCCAGTACTTC. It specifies CASSHRRETQYF.

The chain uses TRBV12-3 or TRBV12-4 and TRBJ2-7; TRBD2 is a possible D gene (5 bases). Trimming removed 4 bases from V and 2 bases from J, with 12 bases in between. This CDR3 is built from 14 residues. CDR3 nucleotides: TGTGCCAGCAGTTCCTACGGGGTTACCTACGAGCAGTACTTC. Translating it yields CASSSYGVTYEQYF.

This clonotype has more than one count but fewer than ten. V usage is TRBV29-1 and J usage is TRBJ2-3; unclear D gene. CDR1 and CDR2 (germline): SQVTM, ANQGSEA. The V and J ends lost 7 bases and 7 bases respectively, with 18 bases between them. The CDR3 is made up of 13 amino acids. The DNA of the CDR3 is TGCAGCGCCACGGGCATCCTGAGGTATACGCAGTATTTT. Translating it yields CSATGILRYTQYF.

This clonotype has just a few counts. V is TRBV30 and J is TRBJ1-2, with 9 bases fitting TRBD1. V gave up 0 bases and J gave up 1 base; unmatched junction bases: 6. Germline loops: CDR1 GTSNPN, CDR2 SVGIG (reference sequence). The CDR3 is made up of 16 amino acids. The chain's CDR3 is CAWSVRGTGSNYGYTF. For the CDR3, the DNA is TGTGCCTGGAGTGTACGCGGGACAGGGAGTAACTATGGCTACACCTTC. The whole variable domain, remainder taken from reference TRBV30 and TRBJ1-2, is SQTIHQWPATLVQPVGSPLSLECTVEGTSNPNLYWYRQAAGRGLQLLFYSVGIGQISSEVPQNLSASRPQDRQFILSSKKLLLSDSGFYLCAWSVRGTGSNYGYTFGSGTRLTVV.